Here is one T cell receptor beta chain with its context. Germline V gene sequence: CDR1 KGHSH, CDR2 LQKENI. This CDR3 contains 17 residues. The trim removed 4 bases at V and 1 base at J, leaving 3 bases unmatched. These data belong to a study of blood T cell repertoires in COVID-19. Across the study: COVID-19 samples collected from the United States, Italy and Spain covered acute and convalescent phases.

Data came from immunoSEQ multiplex PCR; TCRdb stores just in-frame clones and leaves some out. The sample holds 150,000 to 200,000 clones, approximately 90% seen once. The clonotype originates from a man between 65 and 85 years old with active or convalescent COVID-19. Sequenced sample: peripheral blood. The genes are TRBV18 and TRBJ2-6; 11 bases map to TRBD1. The DNA of the CDR3 is TGTGCCAGCTCACTCGGGACAGGGGGTTCTGGGGCCAACGTCCTGACTTTC. Amino acid sequence: CASSLGTGGSGANVLTF.